The clone carrying this T cell receptor beta chain was found many times. The sample originates from a study of regulatory T cells in long-lasting Graves disease. CDR1 is DFQATT, CDR2 SNEGSKA, per germline (reference sequence). V was trimmed by 3 bases and J by 4 bases, leaving 17 bases between them. The CDR3 is 15 amino acids. Time point denoted: newly diagnosed GD, antithyroid drugs for less than 3 months. Isolated PBMC RNA provided the starting material for the TCR library. In building TCR beta libraries, iRepertoire HTBI primers were used together with Arm-PCR of CDR3 regions. TCRdb called the multiplex PCR reads again in MiXCR, with one record for every CDR3 protein. The sample carries approximately 400,000 distinct CDR3 sequences, 15% recorded once. These data also featured in a second study, about T cells in Graves' hyperthyroidism and ophthalmopathy.

The genes are TRBV20-1 and TRBJ2-3; D gene ambiguous. The receptor's source is a woman aged 25 to 39 with Graves disease. Specimen: peripheral blood mononuclear cells (PBMCs), collected at new diagnosis, from a patient treated with antithyroid drugs. The CDR3 DNA reads TGCAGTGCTAGGAGGTGGTCGGGTGAGGCAGATACGCAGTATTTT. This translates into CSARRWSGEADTQYF.